Below are 3 T cell receptor beta chains sequenced from a single sample in a study of blood T cells in healthy people across ages. A J-beta primer mix and a sample-barcoded 5' primer were used in a second PCR of about 6 to 12 cycles. Each CDR3 protein is one row after TCRdb ran MiXCR on the 5' RACE reads. The table shows about 800,000 distinct CDR3 sequences, with over 45% occurring only once. Sample: blood. These receptors all come from a man aged 25-45 years in good health.

The V gene is TRBV6-5, the J gene TRBJ1-2; perhaps TRBD1 as D (5 bases). The CDR3 has 15 residues. Germline V CDR1 and CDR2: MNHEY, SVGAGI. Trimming left V 7 bases short and J 0 bases short, with 15 bases between. In DNA form, the CDR3 reads TGTGCCAGCACCCACCCGGGACCCACTAACTATGGCTACACCTTC. Translating gives CASTHPGPTNYGYTF.

The V and J genes are TRBV28 and TRBJ2-5, with 12 bases aligning to TRBD1. CDR1 is MDHEN and CDR2 is SYDVKM in the germline V gene. Trimming took 6 bases from V and 11 from J; bases not matched to a gene: 7. This CDR3 is 13 amino acids long. CDR3 bases: TGTGCCAGCAGGGGGACAGGGGGCTTAGGGCAGTACTTC. Residues: CASRGTGGLGQYF. Full variable domain (rest looked up from reference TRBV28 and TRBJ2-5): DVKVTQSSRYLVKRTGEKVFLECVQDMDHENMFWYRQDPGLGLRLIYFSYDVKMKEKGDIPEGYSVSREKKERFSLILESASTNQTSMYLCASRGTGGLGQYFGPGTRLLVL.

V is TRBV12-3 or TRBV12-4 and J is TRBJ2-7; D is perhaps TRBD2 (6 bases). The CDR3 loop spans 17 amino acids. V lost 4 bases and J lost 3, with 22 bases in between. Written as DNA, the CDR3 is TGTGCCAGCAGTTCTAATTTGGGAGGTGAATCCTACTACGAGCAGTACTTC. Translation: CASSSNLGGESYYEQYF.